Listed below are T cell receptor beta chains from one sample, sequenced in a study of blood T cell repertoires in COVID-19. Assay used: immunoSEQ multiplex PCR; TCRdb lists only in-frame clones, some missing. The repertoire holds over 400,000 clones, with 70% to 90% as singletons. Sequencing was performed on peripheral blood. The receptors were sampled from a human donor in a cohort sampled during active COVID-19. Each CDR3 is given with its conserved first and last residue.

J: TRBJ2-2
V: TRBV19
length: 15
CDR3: CASSRGTGDTGELFF

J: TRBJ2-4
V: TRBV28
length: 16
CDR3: CASRLSGTGGQNIQYF

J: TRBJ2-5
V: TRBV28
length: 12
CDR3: CASSFEGRTQYF

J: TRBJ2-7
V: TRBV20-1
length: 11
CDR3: CSGVGGSKQYF

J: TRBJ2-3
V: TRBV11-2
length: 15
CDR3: CASRRPGLSTDTQYF

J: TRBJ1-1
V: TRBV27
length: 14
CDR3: CASSTGGGRTEAFF

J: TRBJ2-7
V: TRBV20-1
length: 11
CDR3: CSARAAYEQYF

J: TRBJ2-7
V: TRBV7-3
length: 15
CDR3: CASSLSRAGQGKIYF

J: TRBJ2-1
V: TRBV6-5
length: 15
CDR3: CASSPLRGYYNEQFF

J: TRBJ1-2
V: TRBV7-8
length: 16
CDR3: CASSSELGRENYGYTF

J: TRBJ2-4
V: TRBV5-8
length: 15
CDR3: CASITGRENVGIQYF

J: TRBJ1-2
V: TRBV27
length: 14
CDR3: CASSTGQWGDGYTF

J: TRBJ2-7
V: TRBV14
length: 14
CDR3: CASSAGTGGREQYF

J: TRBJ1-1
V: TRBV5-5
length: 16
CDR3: CASSLAAGMRNTEAFF

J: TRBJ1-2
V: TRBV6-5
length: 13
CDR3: CAIRQQILYGYTF

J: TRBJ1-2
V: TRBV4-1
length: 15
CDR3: CASSQDRTGVGGYTF

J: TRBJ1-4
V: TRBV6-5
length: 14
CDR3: CASSRTGGPKKLFF

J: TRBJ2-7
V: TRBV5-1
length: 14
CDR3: CASSPAGWSYEQYF

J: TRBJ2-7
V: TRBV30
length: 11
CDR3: CGGADDHEQYF